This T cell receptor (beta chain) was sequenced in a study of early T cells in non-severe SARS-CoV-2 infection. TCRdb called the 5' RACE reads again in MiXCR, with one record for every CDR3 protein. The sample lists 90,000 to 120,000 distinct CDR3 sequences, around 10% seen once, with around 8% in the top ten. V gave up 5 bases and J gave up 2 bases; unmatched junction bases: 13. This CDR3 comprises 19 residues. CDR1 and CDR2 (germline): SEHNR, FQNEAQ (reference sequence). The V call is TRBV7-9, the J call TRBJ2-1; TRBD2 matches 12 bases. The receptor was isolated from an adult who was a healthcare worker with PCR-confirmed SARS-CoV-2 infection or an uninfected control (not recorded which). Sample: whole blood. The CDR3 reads CASSLTALAGGPTYNEQFF. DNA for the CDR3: TGTGCCAGCAGCCTGACAGCTCTAGCGGGAGGGCCGACCTACAATGAGCAGTTCTTC. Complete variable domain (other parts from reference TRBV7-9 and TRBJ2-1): DTGVSQNPRHKITKRGQNVTFRCDPISEHNRLYWYRQTLGQGPEFLTYFQNEAQLEKSRLLSDRFSAERPKGSFSTLEIQRTEQGDSAMYLCASSLTALAGGPTYNEQFFGPGTRLTVL.